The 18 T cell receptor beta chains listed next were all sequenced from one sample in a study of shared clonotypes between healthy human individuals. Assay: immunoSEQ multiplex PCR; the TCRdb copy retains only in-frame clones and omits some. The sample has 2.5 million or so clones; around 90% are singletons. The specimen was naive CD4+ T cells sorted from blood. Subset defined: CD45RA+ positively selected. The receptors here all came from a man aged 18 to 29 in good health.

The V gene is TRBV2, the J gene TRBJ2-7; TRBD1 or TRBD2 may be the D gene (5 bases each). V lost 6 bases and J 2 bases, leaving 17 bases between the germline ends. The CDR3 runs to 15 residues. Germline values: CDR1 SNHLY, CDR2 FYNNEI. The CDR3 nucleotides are TGTGCCAGCAGCGAGTCTCCCGGGACCACCTACGAGCAGTACTTC. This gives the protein CASSESPGTTYEQYF.

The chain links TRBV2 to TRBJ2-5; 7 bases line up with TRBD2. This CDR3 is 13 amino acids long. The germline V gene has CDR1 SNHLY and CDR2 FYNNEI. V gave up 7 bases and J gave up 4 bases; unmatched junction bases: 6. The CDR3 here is CASIRGLVETQYF. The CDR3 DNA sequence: TGTGCCAGCATCCGCGGACTAGTAGAGACCCAGTACTTC.

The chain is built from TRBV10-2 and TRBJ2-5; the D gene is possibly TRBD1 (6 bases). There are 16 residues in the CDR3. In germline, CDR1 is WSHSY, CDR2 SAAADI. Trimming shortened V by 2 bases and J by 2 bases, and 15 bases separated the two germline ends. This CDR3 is CASSEPDRRIQETQYF. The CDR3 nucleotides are TGCGCCAGCAGTGAGCCCGACAGGAGGATACAAGAGACCCAGTACTTC.

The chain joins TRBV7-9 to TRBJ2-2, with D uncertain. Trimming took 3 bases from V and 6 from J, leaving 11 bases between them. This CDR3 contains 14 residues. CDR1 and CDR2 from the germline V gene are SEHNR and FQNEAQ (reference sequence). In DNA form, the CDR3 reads TGTGCCAGCAGCTTCGGTACCCAACCCGGGGAGCTGTTTTTT. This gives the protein CASSFGTQPGELFF.

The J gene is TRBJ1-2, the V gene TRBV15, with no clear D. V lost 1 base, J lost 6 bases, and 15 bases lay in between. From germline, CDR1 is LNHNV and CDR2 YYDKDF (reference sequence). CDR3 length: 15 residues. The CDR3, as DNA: TGTGCCACCAGCAGAGGGGGTACGGTAGGAGATGGCTACACCTTC. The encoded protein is CATSRGGTVGDGYTF. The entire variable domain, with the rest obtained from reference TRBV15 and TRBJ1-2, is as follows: DAMVIQNPRYQVTQFGKPVTLSCSQTLNHNVMYWYQQKSSQAPKLLFHYYDKDFNNEADTPDNFQSRRPNTSFCFLDIRSPGLGDTAMYLCATSRGGTVGDGYTFGSGTRLTVV.

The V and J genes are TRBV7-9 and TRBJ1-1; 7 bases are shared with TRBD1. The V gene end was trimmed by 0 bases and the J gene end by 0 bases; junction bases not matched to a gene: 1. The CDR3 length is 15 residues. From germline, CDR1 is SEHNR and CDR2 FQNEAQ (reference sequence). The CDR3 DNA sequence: TGTGCCAGCAGCTTAGCGGACAGGTTGAACACTGAAGCTTTCTTT. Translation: CASSLADRLNTEAFF.

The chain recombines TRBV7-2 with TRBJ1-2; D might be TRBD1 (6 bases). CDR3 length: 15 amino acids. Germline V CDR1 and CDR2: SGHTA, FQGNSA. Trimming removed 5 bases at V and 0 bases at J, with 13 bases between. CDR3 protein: CASSPGGPANYGYTF. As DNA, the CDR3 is TGTGCCAGCAGCCCCGGGGGGCCCGCTAACTATGGCTACACCTTC.

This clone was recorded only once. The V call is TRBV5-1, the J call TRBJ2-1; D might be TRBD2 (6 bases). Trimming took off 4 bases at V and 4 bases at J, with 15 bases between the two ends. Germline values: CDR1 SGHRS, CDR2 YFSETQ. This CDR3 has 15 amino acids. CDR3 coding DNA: TGCGCCAGCAGCCCCGGGAGCGAAACTTACAATGAGCAGTTCTTC. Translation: CASSPGSETYNEQFF. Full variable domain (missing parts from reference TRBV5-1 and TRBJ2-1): KAGVTQTPRYLIKTRGQQVTLSCSPISGHRSVSWYQQTPGQGLQFLFEYFSETQRNKGNFPGRFSGRQFSNSRSEMNVSTLELGDSALYLCASSPGSETYNEQFFGPGTRLTVL.

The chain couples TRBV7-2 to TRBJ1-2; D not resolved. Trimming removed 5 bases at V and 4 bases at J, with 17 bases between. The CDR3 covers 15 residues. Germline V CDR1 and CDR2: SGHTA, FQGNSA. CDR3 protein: CASSPYASWSYGYTF. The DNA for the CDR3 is TGTGCCAGCAGCCCATACGCTAGCTGGAGCTATGGCTACACCTTC.

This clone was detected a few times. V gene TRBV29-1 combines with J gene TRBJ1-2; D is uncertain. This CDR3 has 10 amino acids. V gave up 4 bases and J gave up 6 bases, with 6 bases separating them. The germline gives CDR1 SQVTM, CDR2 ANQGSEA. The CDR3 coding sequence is TGCAGCGTTGTGGAGGATGGCTACACCTTC. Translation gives CSVVEDGYTF. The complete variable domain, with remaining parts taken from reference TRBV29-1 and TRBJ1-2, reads SAVISQKPSRDICQRGTSLTIQCQVDSQVTMMFWYRQQPGQSLTLIATANQGSEATYESGFVIDKFPISRPNLTFSTLTVSNMSPEDSSIYLCSVVEDGYTFGSGTRLTVV.

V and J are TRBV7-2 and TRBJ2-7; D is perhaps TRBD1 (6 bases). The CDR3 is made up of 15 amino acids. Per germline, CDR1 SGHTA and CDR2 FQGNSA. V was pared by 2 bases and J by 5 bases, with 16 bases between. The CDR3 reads CASSLTQQGFHEQYF. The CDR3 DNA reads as TGTGCCAGCAGCTTAACCCAACAGGGTTTCCACGAGCAGTACTTC.

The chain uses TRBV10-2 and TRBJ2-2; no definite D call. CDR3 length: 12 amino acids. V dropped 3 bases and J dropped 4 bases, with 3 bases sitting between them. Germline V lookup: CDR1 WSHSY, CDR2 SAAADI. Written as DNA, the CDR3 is TGCGCCAGCAGTGATGGCACCGGGGAGCTGTTTTTT. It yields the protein CASSDGTGELFF.

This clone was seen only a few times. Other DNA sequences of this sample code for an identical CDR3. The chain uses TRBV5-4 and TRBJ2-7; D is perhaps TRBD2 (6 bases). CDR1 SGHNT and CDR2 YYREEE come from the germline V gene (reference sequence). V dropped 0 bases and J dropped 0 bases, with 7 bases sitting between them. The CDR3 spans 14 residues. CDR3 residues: CASSLVGSSYEQYF. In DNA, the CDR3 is TGTGCCAGCAGCTTGGTCGGGAGCTCCTACGAGCAGTACTTC.

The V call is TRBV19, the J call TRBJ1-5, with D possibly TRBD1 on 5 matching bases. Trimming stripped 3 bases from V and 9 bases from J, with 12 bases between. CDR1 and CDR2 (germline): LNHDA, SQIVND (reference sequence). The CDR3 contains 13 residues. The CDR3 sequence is CASSIPGISPQHF. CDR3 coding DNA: TGTGCCAGTAGTATTCCAGGGATTTCGCCCCAGCATTTT.

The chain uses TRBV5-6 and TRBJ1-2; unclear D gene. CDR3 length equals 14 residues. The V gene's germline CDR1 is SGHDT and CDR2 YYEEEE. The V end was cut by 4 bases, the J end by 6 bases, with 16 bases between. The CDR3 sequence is CASSPSVPVNGYTF. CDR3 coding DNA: TGTGCCAGCAGCCCTAGTGTCCCTGTGAATGGCTACACCTTC.

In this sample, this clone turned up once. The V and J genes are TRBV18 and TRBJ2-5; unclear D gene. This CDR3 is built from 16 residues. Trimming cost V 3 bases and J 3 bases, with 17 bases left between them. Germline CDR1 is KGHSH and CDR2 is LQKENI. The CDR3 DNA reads TGTGCCAGCTCACCTCGTCTTGGCGGCAGCGAAGAGACCCAGTACTTC. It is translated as CASSPRLGGSEETQYF.

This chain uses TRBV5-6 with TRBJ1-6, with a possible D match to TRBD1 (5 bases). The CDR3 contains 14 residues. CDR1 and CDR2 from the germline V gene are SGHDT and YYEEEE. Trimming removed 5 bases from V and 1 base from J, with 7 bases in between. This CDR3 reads CASRQGSYNSPLHF. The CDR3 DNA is TGTGCCAGCAGGCAGGGTTCCTATAATTCACCCCTCCACTTT.

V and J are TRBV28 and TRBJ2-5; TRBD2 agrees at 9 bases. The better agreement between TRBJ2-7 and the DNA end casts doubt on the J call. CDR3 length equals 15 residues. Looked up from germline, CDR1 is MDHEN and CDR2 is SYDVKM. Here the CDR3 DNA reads TGTGCCAGCAGCCATGGACTAGCGCCTTCCTACGAGCAGTACTTC. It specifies CASSHGLAPSYEQYF.